The next 16 T cell receptor beta chains were all read from a single sample in a study of shared clonotypes between healthy human individuals. Sequenced by immunoSEQ multiplex PCR; TCRdb stores in-frame clones only, minus some. This sample carries some 530,000 clones, approximately 81% of them seen once, and the ten largest clones take about 13%. Sequenced input: PBMCs. The receptors were gathered from a woman in her 40s in good health. Some clones in this sample may be carry-over from other donors' samples.

A word on this clone: Being one base from a much bigger clone, this may be a read error. This rearrangement joins TRBV6-1 to TRBJ2-7; 9 positions match TRBD2. The CDR3 consists of 13 residues. CDR1 MNHNS and CDR2 SASEGT come from the germline V gene. CDR3 nucleotides: TGTGCCAGCATACTAGCGGGTGGGTACGAGCAGCACTTC. Its protein product is CASILAGGYEQHF.

J is TRBJ2-6 and V is TRBV11-2, with a possible D match to TRBD1 (7 bases). The CDR3 contains 15 residues. V lost 6 bases, J lost 2 bases, and 11 bases lay in between. Germline CDR1 SGHAT, CDR2 FQNNGV. CDR3 coding DNA: TGTGCCAGCAGTACCAGGGGGGCTGGGGCCAACGTCCTGACTTTC. As protein: CASSTRGAGANVLTF.

CDR3 sequence reads: CASSDVGLLTDTQYF. The CDR3 coding sequence is TGTGCCAGCAGCGATGTGGGACTTCTCACAGATACGCAGTATTTT. The chain couples TRBV9 to TRBJ2-3, with D tentatively TRBD2 (6 bases). CDR1 is SGDLS, CDR2 YYNGEE, per germline. The length of the CDR3 is 15 residues. V was clipped by 3 bases and J by 2 bases, with 13 bases between them.

V usage is TRBV15 and J usage is TRBJ1-4; a possible D gene is TRBD1 (5 bases). The V end lost 1 base, the J end lost 4 bases, and 10 bases lay between the germline ends. The germline V gene has CDR1 LNHNV and CDR2 YYDKDF (reference sequence). The length of the CDR3 is 15 residues. DNA for the CDR3: TGTGCCACCAGCAGAGTGCGAGGGGATAATGAAAAACTGTTTTTT. This gives the protein CATSRVRGDNEKLFF. The whole variable domain, remainder taken from reference TRBV15 and TRBJ1-4, is DAMVIQNPRYQVTQFGKPVTLSCSQTLNHNVMYWYQQKSSQAPKLLFHYYDKDFNNEADTPDNFQSRRPNTSFCFLDIRSPGLGDTAMYLCATSRVRGDNEKLFFGSGTQLSVL.

The V gene is TRBV7-9, the J gene TRBJ2-2; 8 bases match TRBD1. This CDR3 is built from 18 residues. CDR1 SEHNR and CDR2 FQNEAQ come from the germline V gene (reference sequence). Trimming at V came to 2 bases and at J to 3 bases, leaving 11 bases not matched to a gene. CDR3 DNA: TGTGCCAGCAGCTTACCGCCCGGGACAGGAGGTCACACCGGGGAGCTGTTTTTT. This encodes CASSLPPGTGGHTGELFF.

This clone showed up just once. The J gene is TRBJ2-1, the V gene TRBV6-4; no definite D call. V lost 2 bases to trimming and J lost 3 bases, with 2 bases between them. CDR1 is MRHNA and CDR2 is SNTAGT in the germline V gene. This CDR3 has 12 amino acids. CDR3 protein: CASSDGYNEQFF. The CDR3 nucleotides are TGTGCCAGCAGTGACGGCTACAATGAGCAGTTCTTC.

This clone was observed a handful of times. The J gene is TRBJ2-7, the V gene TRBV11-3, with 12 bases identical to TRBD2. The J segment lost 2 bases and the V segment lost 2 bases, leaving 1 base of the junction unmatched. CDR3 length: 15 amino acids. Germline V gives CDR1 SGHNT, CDR2 YENEEA. This CDR3 is CASSLLAGGTYEQYF. CDR3 coding DNA: TGTGCCAGCAGCTTACTAGCGGGAGGGACCTACGAGCAGTACTTC.

The V call is TRBV2, the J call TRBJ2-2; 10 bases line up with TRBD1. Germline V gene lookup returns CDR1 SNHLY and CDR2 FYNNEI. The J segment lost 4 bases and the V segment lost 8 bases, leaving 10 bases of the junction unmatched. The CDR3 extends over 16 amino acids. The CDR3 DNA is TGTGCCAGCCACGGGACAGGGGTCGGTCTCACCGGGGAGCTGTTTTTT. Translated: CASHGTGVGLTGELFF.

The chain couples TRBV15 to TRBJ2-5; TRBD2 matches at 8 bases. There are 15 residues in the CDR3. Germline-derived CDR1 and CDR2 are LNHNV and YYDKDF (reference sequence). Germline trimming cut 0 bases from V and 4 bases from J; bases unmatched to any gene: 4. CDR3: CATSRESGSGETQYF. As DNA, the CDR3 is TGTGCCACCAGCAGAGAAAGCGGGAGTGGAGAGACCCAGTACTTC.

This clone was observed a few times. This chain links TRBV11-2 with TRBJ2-1, with no clear D. Germline values: CDR1 SGHAT, CDR2 FQNNGV. Trimming left V 8 bases short and J 5 bases short, with 13 bases between. The CDR3 is 13 amino acids. The CDR3 nucleotides read TGTGCCAGCGCTCGACGGATTAACAATGAGCAGTTCTTC. Amino acid sequence: CASARRINNEQFF.

Notes on this clone: A far more abundant clone sits one base away, making this likely a read error. J is TRBJ1-5 and V is TRBV6-6, with no clear D. Looked up from germline, CDR1 is MNHNY and CDR2 is SVGAGI (reference sequence). Trimming cost V 2 bases and J 4 bases, with 9 bases left between them. This CDR3 has 14 amino acids. CDR3 bases: TGTGCCAGCAGTTACACAAAAGGGAATCAGCCCCAGCATTTT. It encodes CASSYTKGNQPQHF.

The chain joins TRBV6-5 to TRBJ2-7; either TRBD1 or TRBD2 may supply D (5 bases each). Germline V CDR1 and CDR2: MNHEY, SVGAGI. Between the trimmed V and J ends, which lost 6 bases and 3 bases, there was a span of 18 bases. This CDR3 comprises 15 residues. CDR3 amino acids: CASSPSGRNLYEQYF. The CDR3 bases are TGTGCCAGCAGCCCCTCGGGACGGAACCTCTACGAGCAGTACTTC.

The genes are TRBV6-1 and TRBJ1-5; D perhaps matches TRBD1 (6 bases). Between the trimmed V and J ends, which lost 2 bases and 4 bases, there was a span of 12 bases. CDR3 length equals 15 residues. Germline V lookup: CDR1 MNHNS, CDR2 SASEGT. The CDR3 reads CASSERGIDNQPQHF. The CDR3 DNA is TGTGCCAGCAGTGAAAGGGGGATTGATAATCAGCCCCAGCATTTT.

This clone was seen a single time. V is TRBV5-1 and J is TRBJ1-4, with D possibly matching TRBD1 (5 bases). V was clipped by 3 bases and J by 7 bases, with 10 bases between them. The germline V gene has CDR1 SGHRS and CDR2 YFSETQ. The CDR3 extends over 13 amino acids. CDR3: CASSSQGGEKLFF. DNA of the CDR3: TGCGCCAGCAGCTCTCAGGGCGGTGAAAAACTGTTTTTT. Filled out from reference TRBV5-1 and TRBJ1-4, the complete variable domain reads KAGVTQTPRYLIKTRGQQVTLSCSPISGHRSVSWYQQTPGQGLQFLFEYFSETQRNKGNFPGRFSGRQFSNSRSEMNVSTLELGDSALYLCASSSQGGEKLFFGSGTQLSVL.

The chain employs TRBV30 and TRBJ2-7; D ambiguous. This CDR3 is built from 12 residues. V was clipped by 5 bases and J by 0 bases, with 8 bases between them. Germline V lookup: CDR1 GTSNPN, CDR2 SVGIG (reference sequence). The CDR3 nucleotides read TGTGCCTGGGGGATTATCTCCTACGAGCAGTACTTC. Protein: CAWGIISYEQYF.

This clone was counted once. This chain connects TRBV18 to TRBJ1-1, with 10 bases identical to TRBD1. Germline V CDR1 and CDR2: KGHSH, LQKENI. V was clipped by 4 bases and J by 7 bases; unmatched bases: 9. The CDR3 is 15 residues long. The CDR3 region is CASSLSGTGEGEAFF. The CDR3 region has the DNA TGTGCCAGCTCACTCTCCGGGACAGGGGAAGGTGAAGCTTTCTTT.